A selection of T cell receptor beta chains follows, all from one sample in a study of CD8 T cells in Susac syndrome. TCRdb itself ran the immunoSEQ multiplex PCR reads through MiXCR, one entry per CDR3 protein. The sample contains approximately 230,000 distinct CDR3 sequences, 93% of which appear only once. The sequencing input was CD4+ T cells from PBMCs. The receptors were gathered from a human donor with multiple sclerosis. CDR3s include the opening cysteine and the closing phenylalanine or tryptophan. The D gene is left open where the match is weak. Not every row has a clone size; where given, it reads once, few, many or a size class.

>TRBV28|NA|TRBJ1-5|NA
TGTGCCAGCAGTTTAGCTCGTCAGCCCCAGCATTTT
CASSLARQPQHF
>TRBV5-1|NA|TRBJ1-5|NA
TGCGCCAGCAGCTTGGTGGGGGGCGACCAGCCCCAGCATTTT
CASSLVGGDQPQHF
>TRBV12-3/TRBV12-4|NA|TRBJ1-1|NA
TGTGCCAGCAGTTTGAAGGTGAACACTGAAGCTTTCTTT
CASSLKVNTEAFF
>TRBV5-4|NA|TRBJ2-7|NA
TGTGCCAGCAGCTTGGACACCTACGAGCAGTACTTC
CASSLDTYEQYF
>TRBV7-9|NA|TRBJ1-1|NA
TGTGCCAGCAGCTTATCCTCAGGGGCTCCTGAAGCTTTCTTT
CASSLSSGAPEAFF
>TRBV12-3/TRBV12-4|NA|TRBJ2-2|NA
TGTGCCAGCAGTTTCGGGGCCAGAGGGTCGGGGGAGCTGTTTTTT
CASSFGARGSGELFF
>TRBV9|NA|TRBJ1-5|NA
TGTGCCAGCAGCGTAGAAGGAGCCCGGAATCAGCCCCAGCATTTT
CASSVEGARNQPQHF
>TRBV12-3/TRBV12-4|TRBD1|TRBJ1-3|NA
TGTGCCAGCAGACCGACAGGGGAGGGAAACACCATATATTTT
CASRPTGEGNTIYF
>TRBV15|NA|TRBJ1-4|NA
TGTGCCACCAGCAGAGATATTAACCCGGATGAAAAACTGTTTTTT
CATSRDINPDEKLFF
>TRBV29-1|NA|TRBJ2-1|NA
TGCAGCGGAAGAGGGTGGGGAAGGCATGAGCAGTTCTTC
CSGRGWGRHEQFF
>TRBV9|NA|TRBJ1-1|once
TGTGCCAGCAGCGTGACGCAGAACACTGAAGCTTTCTTT
CASSVTQNTEAFF
>TRBV11-3|TRBD2|TRBJ2-2|NA
TGTGCCAGCAGCTTAGATCGGCTAGCGGGACCCGGGGAGCTGTTTTTT
CASSLDRLAGPGELFF
>TRBV5-1|NA|TRBJ2-3|NA
TGCGCCAGCAGCGCAGGGGTGAGGACAGATACGCAGTATTTT
CASSAGVRTDTQYF
>TRBV3-1|NA|TRBJ1-4|NA
TGTGCCAGCAGCCAAGGCAGGAACAATAATGAAAAACTGTTTTTT
CASSQGRNNNEKLFF
>TRBV18|NA|TRBJ2-7|NA
TGTGCCAGCTCACCACTGGGACTGGGGCAGTACTTC
CASSPLGLGQYF
>TRBV20-1|NA|TRBJ2-1|NA
TGCAGTGCTTCCTTCTCCTACAATGAGCAGTTCTTC
CSASFSYNEQFF
>TRBV12-3/TRBV12-4|NA|TRBJ1-2|NA
TGTGCCAGCAGTTTAGGAGGGTCCGCTCCCTTCTATGGCTACACCTTC
CASSLGGSAPFYGYTF